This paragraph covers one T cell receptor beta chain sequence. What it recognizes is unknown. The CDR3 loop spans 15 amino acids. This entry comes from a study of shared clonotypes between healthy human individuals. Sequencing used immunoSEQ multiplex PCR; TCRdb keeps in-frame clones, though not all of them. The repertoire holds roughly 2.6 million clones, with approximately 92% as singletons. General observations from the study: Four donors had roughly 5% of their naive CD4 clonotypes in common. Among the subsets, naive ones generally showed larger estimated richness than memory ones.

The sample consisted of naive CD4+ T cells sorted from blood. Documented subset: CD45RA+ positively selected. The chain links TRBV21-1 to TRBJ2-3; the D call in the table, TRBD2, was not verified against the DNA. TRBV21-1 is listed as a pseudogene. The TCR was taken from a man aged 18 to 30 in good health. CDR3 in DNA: TGTGCCAGCAGCGCCCGGGACTACAAAACAGATACGCAGTATTTT. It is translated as CASSARDYKTDTQYF.